In this sample, the clone carrying this T cell receptor beta chain turned up a few times. The sample comes from a study of CD8 T cells in ankylosing spondylitis. Trimming pared 3 bases from V and 4 bases from J, leaving 12 bases between. The CDR3 sequence is 14 residues long. In germline, CDR1 is SGHDT, CDR2 YYEEEE. TCRdb independently ran MiXCR on the 5' RACE reads; one entry per CDR3 protein. Of some 240,000 distinct CDR3 sequences listed, 18% are singletons. The rearrangement uses TRBV5-6 and TRBJ2-3, with TRBD2 as a possible D gene (5 bases). This TCR came from a male donor with ankylosing spondylitis or in good health (not recorded which). The sequenced material came from blood, either unsorted or a sorted T cell fraction (not recorded which). The DNA for the CDR3 is TGTGCCAGCAGCTACTTGGACTCCCCAGATACGCAGTATTTT. Encoded protein: CASSYLDSPDTQYF.